Listed here are 9 T cell receptor beta chains from one sample, sequenced in a study of blood T cells in healthy people across ages. The authors ran a second PCR of about 7 to 11 cycles using a sample-barcoded 5' primer and a J-beta primer mix. Using its own MiXCR run on the 5' RACE reads, TCRdb lists one record per CDR3 protein. The top ten clones hold around 10% of a sample with approximately 490,000 distinct CDR3 sequences, about 24% of them seen once. The data also belong to a second study, concerning T cells of mothers and their children.

The sample consisted of blood. The receptors were sampled from a boy aged 5-17 years in good health.

The genes are TRBV28 and TRBJ2-5; D gene uncertain. The J call is uncertain, as TRBJ2-7 better fits the DNA end. The germline V gene has CDR1 MDHEN and CDR2 SYDVKM. CDR3 size: 14 residues. CDR3 protein: CASGRQMESYEQYF. The CDR3 nucleotides are TGTGCCAGCGGAAGGCAGATGGAATCCTACGAGCAGTACTTC.

This clonotype was seen ten or more times. This chain links TRBV6-6 with TRBJ2-2; the D gene is possibly TRBD1 (6 bases). Germline values: CDR1 MNHNY, CDR2 SVGAGI (reference sequence). CDR3 length equals 18 residues. Trimming took 0 bases from V and 4 from J, leaving 18 bases between them. CDR3 DNA: TGTGCCAGCAGTTACTCTTTCCAAAAACAGGGCGGCACCGGGGAGCTGTTTTTT. Its protein product is CASSYSFQKQGGTGELFF.

As to this clonotype: The junction departs from the called germline gene at one end, perhaps through a read error. The CDR3 sequence is CASVAEASSHEQYF. For the CDR3, the DNA is TGCGCCAGCGTTGCAGAGGCATCCTCCCACGAGCAGTACTTC. The genes are TRBV5-1 and TRBJ2-7; D ambiguous. Germline V gene data show CDR1 as SGHRS and CDR2 as YFSETQ. There are 14 residues in the CDR3.

The chain is built from TRBV28 and TRBJ2-5, with D perhaps TRBD1 or TRBD2 (6 bases each). Between the trimmed V and J ends, which lost 3 bases and 5 bases, there was a span of 10 bases. Per germline, CDR1 MDHEN and CDR2 SYDVKM. The CDR3 extends over 13 amino acids. CDR3 in DNA: TGTGCCAGCAGTTTTACAGGGAGGGAGACCCAGTACTTC. Its protein product is CASSFTGRETQYF.

This clonotype came up a few times. With a much larger clone just one base away, this may be a read error. The chain joins TRBV6-1 to TRBJ1-6; D gene unclear. The CDR3 sequence is 17 residues long. Germline V CDR1 and CDR2: MNHNS, SASEGT. The CDR3 reads CASRVTRSRSANSPHHF. The CDR3 DNA reads as TGTGCCAGCAGGGTAACTCGGTCGAGAAGTGCTAATTCACCCCACCACTTT.

The rearrangement links TRBV29-1 to TRBJ2-5; 12 bases are a match to TRBD2. Germline V gene lookup returns CDR1 SQVTM and CDR2 ANQGSEA. The CDR3 consists of 17 residues. V lost 8 bases, J lost 2 bases, and 15 bases stayed unmatched. The CDR3 loop is CSFVLGLAGTKQETQYF. In nucleotides, the CDR3 is TGCAGCTTCGTATTAGGACTAGCGGGAACTAAACAAGAGACCCAGTACTTC.

The V call is TRBV5-8, the J call TRBJ2-7; weak D call: TRBD2 (5 bases). CDR1 SGHTS and CDR2 YDEGEE come from the germline V gene. The CDR3 length is 15 residues. Trimming removed 0 bases at V and 2 bases at J, with 12 bases between. CDR3: CASSLGPDGTYEQYF. CDR3 sequence (DNA): TGTGCCAGCAGCTTGGGACCAGACGGGACCTACGAGCAGTACTTC.

This chain uses TRBV13 with TRBJ2-1, with D hard to call. CDR1 PRHDT and CDR2 FYEKMQ come from the germline V gene (reference sequence). V gave up 5 bases and J gave up 6 bases, with 8 bases separating them. This CDR3 comprises 12 residues. The CDR3 bases are TGTGCCAGCAGCCCTATCCCCAATGAGCAGTTCTTC. This gives the protein CASSPIPNEQFF.

The chain joins TRBV7-2 to TRBJ2-5; the D is unclear. With the DNA end fitting TRBJ2-7 better, the J assignment may be wrong. The CDR3 length is 13 residues. Germline V gene lookup returns CDR1 SGHTA and CDR2 FQGNSA. The CDR3 region is CASSWAETYEQYF. As DNA, the CDR3 is TGTGCCAGCAGCTGGGCCGAAACCTACGAGCAGTACTTC.